This T cell receptor (beta chain) was retrieved from a study of T cell responses to AZD1222 COVID-19 vaccine (dated by TCRdb to about 2021). For context, the study as a whole: TCR sequencing covered more than 230 trial participants: about 210 given two doses of AZD1222 and 26 given two doses of MenACWY control vaccine. Trial participants were enrolled by age into subgroups of 18-55, 56-69 and 70-plus years, and around 140, 26 and 57 TCR-sequenced participants, respectively, were included in these subgroups.

The CDR3 regions of human TCRbeta chains were subjected to immunosequencing. In the source study's methods: Repertoire TCRs were checked for matches against a reference library of SARS-CoV-2-specific TCRs that had been generated using the MIRA antigen-specificity platform. Breadth was defined as the fraction of unique TCRs that were SARS-CoV-2-associated. Depth was defined as the fraction of total T cells that were SARS-CoV-2-associated. Using the MIRA data, each spike-specific TCR was assigned both to the spike region to which the TCR was reactive and to a CD4 or CD8 class. Log10-transformed breadth and depth values were compared by one-way ANOVA with Sidak's multiple comparisons tests. TCRdb's version of the immuneACCESS table is confined to in-frame rearrangements and falls short of the full clone set. An unresolved V gene accounts for under half of the shortfall where checked; the remainder is of unknown origin. V, J and clone size derive from that table, while D and trimming were established from the DNA sequence. The table for this sample lists roughly 100,000 clones; 85% to 90% of them were counted only once. Together, the top ten hold 15% to 20% of the sample.

Broader findings and caveats from the paper: Conclusions about previously exposed vaccinees are limited because only six or seven AZD1222 recipients were SARS-CoV-2 seropositive at baseline. The 56-69-year group was small, and its depth increase did not reach significance, likely because of low power. Nearly half of unique spike-specific TCRs reportedly recognized epitopes outside regions mutated in the B.1.351 and B.1.1.7 variants. Participants were mostly white British and included more females than males, and it was suggested by the authors that clonal diversity may have been underestimated. Because no samples from the day 14 peak response were available, repertoires could be characterized only after the peak T cell response. CD4 TCRs associated with the vaccine covered the entire spike protein, and the dominant responses were in regions 160-218 and 743-854. A significant rise in spike-specific TCR breadth and depth was observed after two AZD1222 doses relative to day 0 and relative to MenACWY recipients.

The CDR3 has 14 amino acids, counting the end cysteine and phenylalanine. Only the CDR3 portion is preserved as DNA: 42 bases, with reading frame beginning at the first base. From the germline V gene, CDR1 is SGHDN and CDR2 is FVKESK. For this chain, trimming is 4 bases at the V end and 4 bases at the J end, and the number of junction bases without a gene match is 4. Explained via the paper, the time point label denotes: about 28 days (+/-7) after the second vaccine dose. Because spike-specific TCR depth and breadth did not differ between the two schedules, AZD1222 recipients who got a second dose at roughly 4 weeks were pooled with those who got a second dose at roughly 12 weeks. Samples from vaccinated people were obtained from the UK trials COV001 and COV002, which included a single-blind randomized controlled phase 2/3 trial of AZD1222 (ChAdOx1 nCoV-19) in healthy adults. For TCRbeta chain sequencing, PBMC samples from trial participants were taken at day 0 and at day 28 after the second dose.

Points on this clone: No cognate antigen has been identified for it. No per-base quality is available; no much larger clone lies one base away.

The TCR comes from an adult who received the AZD1222 COVID-19 vaccine. Material: peripheral blood, obtained 28 days after the second AZD1222 dose. Here the chain combines TRBV14 and TRBJ1-1; TRBD1 lines up with 9 middle nucleotides. CDR3 sequence: CASSRQGVRTEAFF. The DNA is as follows: TGTGCCAGCAGCCGACAGGGGGTTCGCACTGAAGCTTTCTTT.